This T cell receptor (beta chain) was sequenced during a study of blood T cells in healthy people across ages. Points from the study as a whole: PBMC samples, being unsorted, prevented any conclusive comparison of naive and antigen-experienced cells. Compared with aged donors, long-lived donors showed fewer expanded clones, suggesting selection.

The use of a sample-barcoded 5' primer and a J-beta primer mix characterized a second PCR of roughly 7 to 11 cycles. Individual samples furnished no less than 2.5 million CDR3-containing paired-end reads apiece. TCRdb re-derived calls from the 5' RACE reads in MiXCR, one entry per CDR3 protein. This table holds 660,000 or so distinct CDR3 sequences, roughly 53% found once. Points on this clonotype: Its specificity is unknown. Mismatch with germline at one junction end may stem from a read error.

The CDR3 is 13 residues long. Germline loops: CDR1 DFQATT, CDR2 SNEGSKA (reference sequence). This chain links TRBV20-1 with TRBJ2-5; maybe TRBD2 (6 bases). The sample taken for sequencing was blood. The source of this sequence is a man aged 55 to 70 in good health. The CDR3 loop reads CSAPGLRVETPYF. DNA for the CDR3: TGCAGTGCTCCGGGACTCAGGGTGGAGACCCCGTACTTC.